The 20 T cell receptor beta chains below all came from one sample that was sequenced in a study of early T cells in non-severe SARS-CoV-2 infection. TCRdb redid the calling of the 5' RACE reads with MiXCR, one entry per CDR3 protein. The data contain 75,000 to 100,000 distinct CDR3 sequences, 14% to 15% of them singletons. Specimen: whole blood. These receptors were obtained from an adult who was a healthcare worker with PCR-confirmed SARS-CoV-2 infection or an uninfected control (not recorded which).

The chain is built from TRBV29-1 and TRBJ1-2; 7 bases agree with TRBD1. There are 15 residues in the CDR3. The ends lost 6 bases at V and 8 bases at J; junction bases unmatched: 18. Germline values: CDR1 SQVTM, CDR2 ANQGSEA. Here the CDR3 reads CSVAFGSTGVRGYTF. As DNA, the CDR3 is TGCAGCGTGGCATTCGGAAGTACAGGGGTGCGAGGCTACACCTTC.

This clonotype came up a few times. The junction departs from the called germline gene at one end, perhaps through a read error. The chain links TRBV7-9 to TRBJ2-7, with 11 bases that match TRBD2. From germline, CDR1 is SEHNR and CDR2 FQNEAQ (reference sequence). The CDR3 loop spans 14 amino acids. This CDR3 reads CASSQGTSGSPPHF. The CDR3 coding sequence is TGTGCCAGCAGCCAGGGGACTAGCGGTTCTCCCCCCCACTTC.

This clonotype appeared once. V is TRBV28 and J is TRBJ1-6; tentatively, D is TRBD1 (5 bases). V was cut by 2 bases and J by 8 bases, with 19 bases left in between. The CDR3 consists of 17 residues. Germline V gene sequence: CDR1 MDHEN, CDR2 SYDVKM. The CDR3 DNA reads TGTGCCAGCAGTTTAGTTCAGGCTAGGGGTTGGGATTCACCCCTCCACTTT. Protein sequence: CASSLVQARGWDSPLHF. Variable domain in full (rest from reference TRBV28 and TRBJ1-6): DVKVTQSSRYLVKRTGEKVFLECVQDMDHENMFWYRQDPGLGLRLIYFSYDVKMKEKGDIPEGYSVSREKKERFSLILESASTNQTSMYLCASSLVQARGWDSPLHFGNGTRLTVT.

This chain links TRBV4-1 with TRBJ2-7, with 9 nucleotides matching TRBD1. Germline CDR1 reads MGHRA; CDR2 reads YSYEKL. Losses at the gene ends were 3 bases for V and 7 bases for J; bases not matched to a gene: 10. The CDR3 contains 15 residues. Here the CDR3 reads CASSQKQGARREQYF. CDR3 coding DNA: TGCGCCAGCAGCCAGAAACAGGGGGCGCGAAGGGAGCAGTACTTC.

This clonotype was observed a handful of times. The chain links TRBV5-4 to TRBJ1-1; D is unresolved. V shed 4 bases and J shed 8 bases, with 12 bases lying between them. The germline gives CDR1 SGHNT, CDR2 YYREEE (reference sequence). CDR3 length: 12 residues. The CDR3 DNA reads as TGTGCCAGCAGCGATACCCGGCGCGAAGCTTTCTTT. Its protein product is CASSDTRREAFF.

The V call is TRBV29-1, the J call TRBJ2-4; weak D call: TRBD2 (6 bases). Germline assignment: CDR1 SQVTM and CDR2 ANQGSEA. Trimming shortened V by 1 base and J by 6 bases, and 10 bases separated the two germline ends. The CDR3 loop spans 13 amino acids. The CDR3 DNA reads TGCAGCGTTGAAGTGGTAGCGGCAAACATTCAGTACTTC. Its translation: CSVEVVAANIQYF.

This sequence joins TRBV12-3 or TRBV12-4 and TRBJ2-7; D perhaps matches TRBD2 (6 bases). Trimming took 7 bases from V and 4 from J, leaving 11 bases between them. The CDR3 sequence is 12 residues long. The CDR3 sequence: CASTIGGYEQYF. CDR3 DNA: TGTGCCAGCACCATTGGGGGGTACGAGCAGTACTTC.

This clonotype was counted ten times or more. The V gene is TRBV14, the J gene TRBJ1-4; D remains ambiguous. The CDR3 contains 11 residues. Germline V gene data show CDR1 as SGHDN and CDR2 as FVKESK. Trimming cost V 3 bases and J 7 bases, with 3 bases left between them. CDR3 nucleotide sequence: TGTGCCAGCAGCCACGGTGAAAAACTGTTTTTT. Its protein product is CASSHGEKLFF. Full variable domain (missing parts from reference TRBV14 and TRBJ1-4): EAGVTQFPSHSVIEKGQTVTLRCDPISGHDNLYWYRRVMGKEIKFLLHFVKESKQDESGMPNNRFLAERTGGTYSTLKVQPAELEDSGVYFCASSHGEKLFFGSGTQLSVL.

CDR3 sequence: CASSLGLADTYEQYF. The CDR3 DNA reads as TGTGCCAGCAGTTTAGGACTAGCGGACACCTACGAGCAGTACTTC. The chain recombines TRBV2 with TRBJ2-7; 10 nucleotides line up with TRBD2. CDR3 length: 15 residues. Trimming removed 5 bases from V and 2 bases from J; junction bases left unmatched: 6. Germline CDR1 reads SNHLY; CDR2 reads FYNNEI.

J is TRBJ2-1 and V is TRBV28; D remains unclear. Trimming cost V 3 bases and J 9 bases, with 18 bases left between them. The V gene's germline CDR1 is MDHEN and CDR2 SYDVKM. The CDR3 is 15 residues long. The CDR3 loop reads CASSFSVPNWGEQFF. CDR3 nucleotide sequence: TGTGCCAGCAGTTTTTCCGTCCCTAATTGGGGTGAGCAGTTCTTC. Filled out from reference TRBV28 and TRBJ2-1, the complete variable domain reads DVKVTQSSRYLVKRTGEKVFLECVQDMDHENMFWYRQDPGLGLRLIYFSYDVKMKEKGDIPEGYSVSREKKERFSLILESASTNQTSMYLCASSFSVPNWGEQFFGPGTRLTVL.

In its sample, this clonotype was seen a few times. The CDR3 loop reads CASEWGAGQPQHF. Written as DNA, the CDR3 is TGTGCCAGCGAGTGGGGGGCGGGTCAGCCCCAGCATTTT. This sequence joins TRBV6-8 and TRBJ1-5, with D possibly TRBD1 on 6 matching bases. This CDR3 comprises 13 residues. Germline V lookup: CDR1 MNHGY, CDR2 SAAAGT. The V gene lost 8 bases and the J gene lost 6 bases, with 14 bases spanning the gap.

The rearrangement links TRBV10-2 to TRBJ2-3, with 8 bases fitting TRBD2. The CDR3 is made up of 15 amino acids. Germline loops: CDR1 WSHSY, CDR2 SAAADI. V lost 6 bases, J lost 3 bases, and 8 bases stayed unmatched. CDR3 in amino acids: CASRETSGRTDTQYF. The CDR3 DNA sequence: TGCGCCAGCAGGGAAACTAGCGGAAGAACAGATACGCAGTATTTT.

This chain connects TRBV5-1 to TRBJ2-1; no clear D. The CDR3 has 16 amino acids. Trimming removed 0 bases from V and 0 bases from J, with 10 bases in between. Germline-derived CDR1 and CDR2 are SGHRS and YFSETQ. The CDR3 bases are TGCGCCAGCAGCTTGGGTGGGCAGAGCTCCTACAATGAGCAGTTCTTC. Residues: CASSLGGQSSYNEQFF.

The gene calls are TRBV20-1 and TRBJ1-2; perhaps TRBD1 as D (6 bases). The germline gives CDR1 DFQATT, CDR2 SNEGSKA (reference sequence). Trimming shortened V by 0 bases and J by 6 bases, and 11 bases separated the two germline ends. The CDR3 totals 13 residues. As DNA, the CDR3 is TGCAGTGCTAGAGATCCACAGGGCCATGGCTACACCTTC. Residues: CSARDPQGHGYTF.

The V gene is TRBV14, the J gene TRBJ2-4; D is unresolved. Germline V gene data show CDR1 as SGHDN and CDR2 as FVKESK. The length of the CDR3 is 12 residues. Trimming removed 1 base from V and 6 bases from J, with 4 bases in between. CDR3 region: CASSQAGNIQYF. CDR3 coding DNA: TGTGCCAGCAGCCAAGCTGGAAACATTCAGTACTTC. The full variable domain, its missing parts supplied by reference TRBV14 and TRBJ2-4, is EAGVTQFPSHSVIEKGQTVTLRCDPISGHDNLYWYRRVMGKEIKFLLHFVKESKQDESGMPNNRFLAERTGGTYSTLKVQPAELEDSGVYFCASSQAGNIQYFGAGTRLSVL.

CDR3 nucleotide sequence: TGTGCCAGCCCGCGGAACACTGAAGCTTTCTTT. This codes for CASPRNTEAFF. This sequence joins TRBV9 and TRBJ1-1; D gene ambiguous. The V gene lost 7 bases and the J gene lost 1 base, with 5 bases spanning the gap. Per germline, CDR1 SGDLS and CDR2 YYNGEE. CDR3 length equals 11 residues.

J is TRBJ1-6 and V is TRBV20-1; the D is unclear. Trimming pared 4 bases from V and 10 bases from J, leaving 17 bases between. CDR3 length: 14 residues. Germline CDR1 DFQATT, CDR2 SNEGSKA (reference sequence). The CDR3 coding sequence is TGCAGTGCTATACTAGGCGCCTCTCGGTCACCCCTCCACTTT. Translated: CSAILGASRSPLHF.

This clonotype was detected only a few times. The V gene is TRBV5-6, the J gene TRBJ2-6; D ambiguous. The CDR3 has 14 amino acids. V was cut by 0 bases and J by 0 bases, with 1 base left in between. CDR1 SGHDT and CDR2 YYEEEE come from the germline V gene. The CDR3 loop reads CASSLVSGANVLTF. For the CDR3, the DNA is TGTGCCAGCAGCTTGGTCTCTGGGGCCAACGTCCTGACTTTC.

The CDR3, as DNA: TGTGCCAGCAGCTTAGTACCCGGGTCCCACACCGGGGAGCTGTTTTTT. Its protein product is CASSLVPGSHTGELFF. V gene TRBV7-2 combines with J gene TRBJ2-2; the D is unclear. Trimming stripped 1 base from V and 3 bases from J, with 12 bases between. The CDR3 sequence is 16 residues long. Looked up from germline, CDR1 is SGHTA and CDR2 is FQGNSA.

This sequence joins TRBV7-9 and TRBJ2-3; D ambiguous. The V gene's germline CDR1 is SEHNR and CDR2 FQNEAQ (reference sequence). Trimming took off 1 base at V and 1 base at J, with 12 bases between the two ends. This CDR3 is built from 16 residues. CDR3 bases: TGTGCCAGCAGCTTAGGGGTAGCACTCGGCACAGATACGCAGTATTTT. Encoded protein: CASSLGVALGTDTQYF.